The T cell receptor beta chain under discussion was sequenced for a study of T cells in Graves' hyperthyroidism and ophthalmopathy (dated 2019 in TCRdb). Regarding the study in general: Peripheral blood samples were taken at initial diagnosis, before any treatment was given. To identify TCR V-J signatures that set the groups apart, the researchers used a discovery cohort of about a hundred patients, made up of some 41 with Graves' ophthalmopathy and about 55 with stable Graves' hyperthyroidism. Prospective prediction of ophthalmopathy was tested in an independent validation cohort consisting of 18 hyperthyroidism patients and more than 15 patients who later progressed to ophthalmopathy. The roughly 91 discovery patients were randomly divided into training and test sets at a 7:3 ratio. In addition, the study compared T-cell repertoires in thyroid tissue and in blood from over 5 Graves' hyperthyroidism patients. Following sampling, methimazole starting at 30 mg daily was given to hyperthyroidism patients, and high-dose intravenous methylprednisolone was given to ophthalmopathy patients. The paper reports TCR Vbeta CDR3 sequencing of approximately 140 peripheral blood samples: around 45 ophthalmopathy, fewer than 80 hyperthyroidism and approximately 17 progressor patients. Overall study outcomes, separate from this receptor: A 13 V-J signature model separated ophthalmopathy from stable hyperthyroidism, with 87.88% sensitivity and about 81% specificity in cross-validation and 80%/75% in testing. Most expanded thyroid clonotypes (frequency above 0.001) were also found in blood, which suggests that blood repertoires may mirror thyroid immune responses. No statistical method was used to fix the sample size in advance, and group allocation was not hidden from the investigators. In validation, the model predicted progression to ophthalmopathy a median of roughly 6.1 months before onset, with about 70% sensitivity and 72.22% specificity.

The germline ends are 11 bases apart after V is trimmed by 4 bases and J by 5 bases. The CDR3 sequence holds 13 residues, the cysteine and phenylalanine included. Kept here is only the CDR3 DNA, which spans 39 bases and is read in frame from base 1. From a lookup of the germline V gene, CDR1 and CDR2 are MGHDK and SYGVNS. TCR beta CDR3 regions were amplified from RNA transcripts. For the first round of RT-PCR on the TCR CDR3, the HTBI primer set was used together with the Qiagen OneStep RT-PCR kit. The libraries were constructed in a second round of multiplex PCR and then size-selected and purified. Paired-end sequencing of the libraries was performed with 100 bp reads on an Illumina HiSeq2000. On the authors' methods: SOAPnuke was used to process the raw data, removing reads that contained adapters or uncalled bases, had a mean Phred below 15, or lacked an exact match to the constant primer or identifier. COPE v1.2.5 was used to merge high-quality paired reads, and clonotypes were defined as unique nucleotide sequences. MiTCR v1.1 was used to align clonotypes to the IMGT TRBV, TRBD and TRBJ reference segments. Only V-J combinations with frequency above 0.0001, covering about 99% of repertoires, were analysed. The TCS score was defined as F50 (clonal expansion) divided by E x V (chaos), with BLOSUM62-based TCRdist calculated between CDR3 peptides within each V-J. Welch's t-statistics and random forest reduced several hundred V-J features to 13, which were used in a naive Bayes classifier (R e1071). The public sequencing data were trimmed at Q25 with fastp and processed into clonotypes with MiXCR by TCRdb, which kept only in-frame beta chains. All rows with the same CDR3 protein become a single entry with the most common DNA and genes. TCRdb's processing, not the study's, gives the V and J calls here. Counted in this sample were a few hundred thousand distinct CDR3 sequences; about an eighth of them appeared once. About a third of the sample rests with the top ten.

Regarding this clonotype: The antigen this receptor binds is unknown. This may be a read error: a much more frequent sequence differs by one nucleotide.

In the ophthalmopathy patients, disease was moderately to severely active, with a Clinical Activity Score of 3 or more, a NOSPECS grade of 4 or more, and a duration of less than 3 months. Patients with uncontrolled infections, other autoimmune diseases, pregnancy or lactation were excluded. Clinical symptoms, serum thyroxine and TRAb, thyroid ultrasound, and orbital computed tomography formed the basis for the diagnoses. PBMCs were separated from around 9.1 ml of fresh peripheral blood using Ficoll-Paque density gradient centrifugation. Trizol reagent was used to extract total RNA, and RNA quality was then checked on an Agilent 2100 Bioanalyzer.

Recombination joined TRBV25-1 with TRBJ2-5; D gene: possibly TRBD2, on 5 matching bases. Sequencing was carried out using blood. This TCR was sampled from a woman in her forties with Graves' ophthalmopathy. Here the CDR3 is given as CASSGGDMETQYF. The DNA sequence reads TGTGCCAGCAGTGGGGGAGACATGGAGACCCAGTACTTC. The full variable domain, completed from the reference TRBV25-1 and TRBJ2-5 proteins outside the CDR3, reads EADIYQTPRYLVIGTGKKITLECSQTMGHDKMYWYQQDPGMELHLIHYSYGVNSTEKGDLSSESTVSRIRTEHFPLTLESARPSHTSQYLCASSGGDMETQYFGPGTRLLVL.